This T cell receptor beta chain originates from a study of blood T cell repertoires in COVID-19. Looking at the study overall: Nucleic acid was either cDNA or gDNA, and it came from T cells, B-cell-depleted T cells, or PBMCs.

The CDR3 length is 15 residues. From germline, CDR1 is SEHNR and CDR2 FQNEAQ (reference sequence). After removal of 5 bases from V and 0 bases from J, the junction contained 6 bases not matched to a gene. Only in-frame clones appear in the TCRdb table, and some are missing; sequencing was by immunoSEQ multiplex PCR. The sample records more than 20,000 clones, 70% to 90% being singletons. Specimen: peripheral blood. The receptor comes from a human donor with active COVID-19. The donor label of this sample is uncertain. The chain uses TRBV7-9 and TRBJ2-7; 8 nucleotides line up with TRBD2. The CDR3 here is CASSVTSGLSYEQYF. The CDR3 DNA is TGTGCCAGCAGCGTCACTAGCGGACTCTCCTACGAGCAGTACTTC.